What follows are 14 T cell receptor beta chains derived from one specimen sequenced in a study of blood T cell repertoires in COVID-19. Assay: immunoSEQ multiplex PCR; the TCRdb copy retains only in-frame clones and omits some. The table has approximately 170,000 clones, about 90% seen once; the top ten hold more than 3%. The sequenced material came from peripheral blood. Receptors originate from a woman in her 70s with acute or convalescent COVID-19.

This clone was recorded a few times. The genes are TRBV15 and TRBJ2-3; 7 bases map to TRBD2. CDR1 and CDR2 from the germline V gene are LNHNV and YYDKDF (reference sequence). The CDR3 is 15 amino acids. With V trimmed by 6 bases and J by 6 bases, 12 bases remained unmatched. The CDR3 DNA sequence: TGTGCCACCAGTCTTCGCGGGAGCCGAGGGGATACGCAGTATTTT. Encoded protein: CATSLRGSRGDTQYF.

The V call is TRBV28, the J call TRBJ2-4; 7 nucleotides match TRBD2. V trimming: 7 bases; J trimming: 0 bases; junction bases outside the gene matches: 3. CDR1 is MDHEN, CDR2 SYDVKM, per germline. The length of the CDR3 is 14 residues. The DNA of the CDR3 is TGTGCCAGCAATGCGGGGGTAGCCAAAAACATTCAGTACTTC. Protein sequence: CASNAGVAKNIQYF.

The chain has TRBV7-9 and TRBJ1-2, with 8 positions matching TRBD1. The CDR3 has 16 residues. V shed 5 bases, J shed 7 bases, and the junction held 15 bases outside the gene matches. In germline, CDR1 is SEHNR, CDR2 FQNEAQ (reference sequence). The CDR3 spells CASSIGTGDILSGYTF. In DNA form, the CDR3 reads TGTGCCAGCAGCATCGGGACAGGCGACATCCTCTCTGGCTACACCTTC.

The chain is built from TRBV9 and TRBJ1-1, with D perhaps matching TRBD1 (6 bases). CDR1 and CDR2 from the germline V gene are SGDLS and YYNGEE. Trimming cost V 4 bases and J 1 base, with 17 bases left between them. CDR3 length: 16 residues. The DNA of the CDR3 is TGTGCCAGCAGCCCCACCCCCACAGGGAAGAACACTGAAGCTTTCTTT. Translation: CASSPTPTGKNTEAFF.

The chain recombines TRBV19 with TRBJ2-3; a possible D gene is TRBD2 (6 bases). V dropped 7 bases and J dropped 0 bases, with 17 bases sitting between them. Germline CDR1 is LNHDA and CDR2 is SQIVND (reference sequence). This CDR3 contains 16 residues. The CDR3 coding sequence is TGTGCCAGTAAGCGTGCGGGGATAACTAGCACAGATACGCAGTATTTT. This sequence encodes CASKRAGITSTDTQYF. Full variable domain (remainder filled in from reference TRBV19 and TRBJ2-3): DGGITQSPKYLFRKEGQNVTLSCEQNLNHDAMYWYRQDPGQGLRLIYYSQIVNDFQKGDIAEGYSVSREKKESFPLTVTSAQKNPTAFYLCASKRAGITSTDTQYFGPGTRLTVL.

The CDR3 loop is CASSFFSGASGYEQYF. CDR3 coding DNA: TGTGCCAGCAGCTTTTTCTCGGGAGCATCGGGCTACGAGCAGTACTTC. The chain employs TRBV7-9 and TRBJ2-7, with a possible D match to TRBD2 (6 bases). Germline-derived CDR1 and CDR2 are SEHNR and FQNEAQ (reference sequence). V lost 3 bases and J 3 bases, leaving 18 bases between the germline ends. This CDR3 region has 16 residues. Filled out from reference TRBV7-9 and TRBJ2-7, the complete variable domain reads DTGVSQNPRHKITKRGQNVTFRCDPISEHNRLYWYRQTLGQGPEFLTYFQNEAQLEKSRLLSDRFSAERPKGSFSTLEIQRTEQGDSAMYLCASSFFSGASGYEQYFGPGTRLTVT.

The chain links TRBV27 to TRBJ2-1, with 13 bases aligning to TRBD2. J was trimmed by 8 bases and V by 5 bases; bases with no gene match: 6. Germline assignment: CDR1 MNHEY and CDR2 SMNVEV (reference sequence). The CDR3 loop spans 15 amino acids. CDR3 sequence (DNA): TGTGCCAGCAGTCACGGGACTAGCGGGATTGATGAGCAGTTCTTC. Residues: CASSHGTSGIDEQFF.

This clone was found once. V and J are TRBV19 and TRBJ1-3, with TRBD1 as a possible D gene (5 bases). CDR3 length equals 14 residues. The germline V and J ends were trimmed by 7 bases and 1 base, with 11 bases remaining between them. CDR1 and CDR2 from the germline V gene are LNHDA and SQIVND (reference sequence). The CDR3 DNA is TGTGCCAGTAATTTTCGACAGTCTGGAAACACCATATATTTT. Amino acids: CASNFRQSGNTIYF.

This clone turned up a few times. This rearrangement joins TRBV12-3 or TRBV12-4 to TRBJ1-2; TRBD1 aligns across 8 bases. V shed 1 base, J shed 14 bases, and the junction held 6 bases outside the gene matches. The CDR3 spans 12 residues. CDR3 DNA sequence: TGTGCCAGCAGTTTAGTGACAGGGGCCGGTACCTTC. Translated, it gives CASSLVTGAGTF.

This chain connects TRBV12-3 or TRBV12-4 to TRBJ2-2; no definite D call. The V end lost 5 bases, the J end lost 6 bases, and 4 bases lay between the germline ends. The CDR3 loop spans 11 amino acids. This chain's CDR3 is CASSPPGELFF. The CDR3 nucleotides are TGTGCCAGCAGTCCTCCCGGGGAGCTGTTTTTT.

V is TRBV5-5 and J is TRBJ2-1, with TRBD2 matching 9 bases. After removal of 0 bases from V and 3 bases from J, the junction contained 1 base not matched to a gene. Germline V CDR1 and CDR2: SGHKS, YYEKEE (reference sequence). This CDR3 is 15 amino acids long. The CDR3 spells CASSLVAGVYNEQFF. In DNA, the CDR3 is TGTGCCAGCAGCTTGGTAGCGGGGGTCTACAATGAGCAGTTCTTC.

This clone was recorded only once. The rearrangement uses TRBV2 and TRBJ2-7; D is perhaps TRBD2 (7 bases). Per germline, CDR1 SNHLY and CDR2 FYNNEI. V was clipped by 4 bases and J by 6 bases, with 19 bases between them. The CDR3 contains 15 residues. Here the CDR3 DNA reads TGTGCCAGCAGTGCAGACTCGGGGGGCAATATCGAGCAGTACTTC. Protein product: CASSADSGGNIEQYF.

V is TRBV29-1 and J is TRBJ2-2; D may be TRBD1 (5 bases). The germline V gene has CDR1 SQVTM and CDR2 ANQGSEA. CDR3 length: 14 amino acids. Trimming left V 4 bases short and J 7 bases short, with 16 bases between. CDR3 nucleotides: TGCAGCGTTGGGACACCAGAACGTGGCGGGGAGCTGTTTTTT. Residues: CSVGTPERGGELFF.

The chain carries TRBV5-5 and TRBJ1-3, with D possibly being TRBD1 (5 bases). V was pared by 0 bases and J by 0 bases, with 10 bases between. Germline CDR1 reads SGHKS; CDR2 reads YYEKEE (reference sequence). CDR3 length: 16 amino acids. The CDR3 DNA reads TGTGCCAGCAGCTTGGAACATAGGGGCTCTGGAAACACCATATATTTT. It codes for CASSLEHRGSGNTIYF.